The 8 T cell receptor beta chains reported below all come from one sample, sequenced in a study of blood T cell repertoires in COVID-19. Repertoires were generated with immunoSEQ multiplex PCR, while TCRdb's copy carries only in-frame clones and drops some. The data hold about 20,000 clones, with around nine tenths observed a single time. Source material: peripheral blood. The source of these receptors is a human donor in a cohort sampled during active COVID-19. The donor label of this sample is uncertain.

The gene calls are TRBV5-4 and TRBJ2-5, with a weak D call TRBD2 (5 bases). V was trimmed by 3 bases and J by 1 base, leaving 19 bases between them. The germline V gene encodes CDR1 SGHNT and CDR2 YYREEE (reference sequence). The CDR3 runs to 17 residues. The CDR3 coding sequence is TGTGCCAGCAGCTCCTCGGGAACTACCCGCCCCCAAGAGACCCAGTACTTC. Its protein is CASSSSGTTRPQETQYF. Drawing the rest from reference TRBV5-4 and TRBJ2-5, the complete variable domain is ETGVTQSPTHLIKTRGQQVTLRCSSQSGHNTVSWYQQALGQGPQFIFQYYREEENGRGNFPPRFSGLQFPNYSSELNVNALELDDSALYLCASSSSGTTRPQETQYFGPGTRLLVL.

The CDR3 here is CASRRSTGAYNEQFF. The CDR3 DNA is TGTGCCAGCCGTCGGTCAACAGGAGCCTACAATGAGCAGTTCTTC. V usage is TRBV6-5 and J usage is TRBJ2-1; maybe TRBD1 (5 bases). The CDR3 is made up of 15 amino acids. Germline V gives CDR1 MNHEY, CDR2 SVGAGI. V shed 8 bases and J shed 2 bases, with 16 bases lying between them.

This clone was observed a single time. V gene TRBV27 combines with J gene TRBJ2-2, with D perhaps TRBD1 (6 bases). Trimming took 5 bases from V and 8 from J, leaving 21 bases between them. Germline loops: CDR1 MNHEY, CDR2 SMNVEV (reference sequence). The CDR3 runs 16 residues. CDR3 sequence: CASSPSDRLGSGELFF. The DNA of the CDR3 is TGTGCCAGCAGTCCCTCGGACAGATTGGGGAGTGGGGAGCTGTTTTTT.

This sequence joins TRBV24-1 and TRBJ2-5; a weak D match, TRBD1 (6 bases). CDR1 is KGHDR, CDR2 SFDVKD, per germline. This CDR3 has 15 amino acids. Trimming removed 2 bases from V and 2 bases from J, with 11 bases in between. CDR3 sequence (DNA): TGTGCCACCAGTGATTCCGGACAGTTACAAGAGACCCAGTACTTC. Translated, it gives CATSDSGQLQETQYF.

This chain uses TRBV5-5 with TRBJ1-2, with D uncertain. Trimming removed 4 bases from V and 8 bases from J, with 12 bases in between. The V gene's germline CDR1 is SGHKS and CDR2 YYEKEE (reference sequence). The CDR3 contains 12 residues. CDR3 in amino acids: CASSPEGLGYTF. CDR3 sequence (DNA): TGTGCCAGCAGCCCGGAGGGTCTCGGCTACACCTTC.

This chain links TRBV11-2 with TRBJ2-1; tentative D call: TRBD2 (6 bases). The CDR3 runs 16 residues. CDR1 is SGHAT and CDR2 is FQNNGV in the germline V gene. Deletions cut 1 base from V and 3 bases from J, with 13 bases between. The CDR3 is CASSLARVADYNEQFF. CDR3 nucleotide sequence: TGTGCCAGCAGCTTAGCCCGAGTAGCGGACTACAATGAGCAGTTCTTC.

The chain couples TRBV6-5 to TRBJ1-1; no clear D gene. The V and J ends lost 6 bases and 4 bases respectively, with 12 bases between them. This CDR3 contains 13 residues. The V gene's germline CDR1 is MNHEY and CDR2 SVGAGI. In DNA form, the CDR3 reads TGTGCCAGCAGGGAGCAGTTTGGCACTGAAGCTTTCTTT. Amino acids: CASREQFGTEAFF.

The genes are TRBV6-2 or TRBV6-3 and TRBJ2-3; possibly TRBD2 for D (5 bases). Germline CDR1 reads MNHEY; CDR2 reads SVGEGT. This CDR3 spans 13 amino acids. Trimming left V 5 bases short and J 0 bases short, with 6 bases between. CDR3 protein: CASSRESTDTQYF. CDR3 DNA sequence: TGTGCCAGCAGTAGGGAGAGCACAGATACGCAGTATTTT.